Listed below are T cell receptor beta chains from one sample, sequenced in a study of cytomegalovirus exposure and HLA in healthy donors. The protocol was immunoSEQ multiplex PCR, while the TCRdb copy is restricted to in-frame clones and leaves out a portion. The sample consists of 90,000 to 120,000 clones, about 74% of them appearing once. The sample comprised PBMCs. The receptors derive from a woman younger than 30 in good health and CMV-seropositive. CDR3s include the opening cysteine and the closing phenylalanine or tryptophan. A D gene is named only where the DNA matches it firmly. The size of a clone is reported for some rows only, either as once, few or many, or as a class for expanded clones.

V gene: TRBV6-1; J gene: TRBJ2-7; D gene: TRBD2; clone size: once; CDR3 DNA: TGTGCCAGCAGTGAAATGGGAGGGGGACGGAGCGGGAGGAGGGGCGAGCAGTACTTC; CDR3 protein: CASSEMGGGRSGRRGEQYF
V gene: TRBV4-3; J gene: TRBJ1-1; D gene: -; clone size: -; CDR3 DNA: TGCGCCAGCAGCCGAACAGGGAACACTGAAGCTTTCTTT; CDR3 protein: CASSRTGNTEAFF
V gene: TRBV5-6; J gene: TRBJ2-6; D gene: -; clone size: once; CDR3 DNA: TGTGCCAGCACCCCCGCCGGGGGCTCTGGGGCCAACGTCCTGACTTTC; CDR3 protein: CASTPAGGSGANVLTF
V gene: TRBV27; J gene: TRBJ2-7; D gene: -; clone size: -; CDR3 DNA: TGTGCCAGCAGTCCCCGGATCGGGGAGCAGTACTTC; CDR3 protein: CASSPRIGEQYF
V gene: TRBV27; J gene: TRBJ2-1; D gene: TRBD2; clone size: -; CDR3 DNA: TGTGCCAGCAGTTCGGGACTAGCGGGAGTCTGGAATGAGCAGTTCTTC; CDR3 protein: CASSSGLAGVWNEQFF
V gene: TRBV7-6; J gene: TRBJ1-1; D gene: -; clone size: -; CDR3 DNA: TGTGCCAGCAGCGACGACGAGGGGAACACTGAAGCTTTCTTT; CDR3 protein: CASSDDEGNTEAFF
V gene: TRBV28; J gene: TRBJ2-3; D gene: -; clone size: -; CDR3 DNA: TGTGCCAGCAGTTTAACGGGACAAAACACAGATACGCAGTATTTT; CDR3 protein: CASSLTGQNTDTQYF
V gene: TRBV10-3; J gene: TRBJ2-5; D gene: -; clone size: -; CDR3 DNA: TGTGCCATCAGTAGAACGACAGGAGAAGAAGAGACCCAGTACTTC; CDR3 protein: CAISRTTGEEETQYF
V gene: TRBV15; J gene: TRBJ1-5; D gene: -; clone size: -; CDR3 DNA: TGTGCCACCAGCAGAGATGGGGCCACTAGCAATCAGCCCCAGCATTTT; CDR3 protein: CATSRDGATSNQPQHF
V gene: TRBV29-1; J gene: TRBJ2-3; D gene: -; clone size: -; CDR3 DNA: TGCAGCGTTGATTTGAGGCTAGTCCTCAACACAGATACGCAGTATTTT; CDR3 protein: CSVDLRLVLNTDTQYF
V gene: TRBV7-8; J gene: TRBJ2-7; D gene: -; clone size: -; CDR3 DNA: TGTGCCAGCAGCCACCCCCCAGTTAGCACAATAGGATACGAGCAGTACTTC; CDR3 protein: CASSHPPVSTIGYEQYF
V gene: TRBV5-6; J gene: TRBJ1-2; D gene: TRBD1; clone size: -; CDR3 DNA: TGTGCCAGCAGCTTGGGCAGGGGGCGCTTCTTCGCGCTGGGCTATGGCTACACCTTC; CDR3 protein: CASSLGRGRFFALGYGYTF
V gene: TRBV4-3; J gene: TRBJ1-2; D gene: TRBD1; clone size: few; CDR3 DNA: TGCGCCAGCAGCCAAGATAACAGGGGGCGAGATGGCTACACCTTC; CDR3 protein: CASSQDNRGRDGYTF
V gene: TRBV27; J gene: TRBJ2-7; D gene: -; clone size: -; CDR3 DNA: TGTGCCAGCAGGACAACGACCTACGAGCAGTACTTC; CDR3 protein: CASRTTTYEQYF
V gene: TRBV7-2; J gene: TRBJ2-1; D gene: TRBD2; clone size: -; CDR3 DNA: TGTGTCGAAGGCCAGCGGGAGTCCAATGAGCAGTTCTTC; CDR3 protein: CVEGQRESNEQFF
V gene: TRBV28; J gene: TRBJ2-2; D gene: -; clone size: once; CDR3 DNA: TGTGCCAGCTCCTCCCGGGTCACCGGGGAGCTGTTTTTT; CDR3 protein: CASSSRVTGELFF
V gene: TRBV19; J gene: TRBJ2-7; D gene: TRBD1; clone size: -; CDR3 DNA: TGTGCCAGTAGCCCGACAGGGTCCTACGAGCAGTACTTC; CDR3 protein: CASSPTGSYEQYF
V gene: TRBV9; J gene: TRBJ2-5; D gene: TRBD1; clone size: -; CDR3 DNA: TGTGCCAGCAGCCCGGGACAGGGTATTGAGGAGACCCAGTACTTC; CDR3 protein: CASSPGQGIEETQYF
V gene: TRBV7-6; J gene: TRBJ1-1; D gene: TRBD1; clone size: once; CDR3 DNA: TGTGCCAGCAGCCTTACAGGGGGGAGAACTGAAGCTTTCTTT; CDR3 protein: CASSLTGGRTEAFF
V gene: TRBV29-1; J gene: TRBJ2-5; D gene: -; clone size: -; CDR3 DNA: TGCAGCGTTGAAGAGCTGGGGCGAGGGGGAGAGACCCAGTACTTC; CDR3 protein: CSVEELGRGGETQYF
V gene: TRBV6-1; J gene: TRBJ1-1; D gene: -; clone size: few; CDR3 DNA: TGTGCCAGCACCTGGACAACGAACACTGAAGCTTTCTTT; CDR3 protein: CASTWTTNTEAFF
V gene: TRBV2; J gene: TRBJ2-4; D gene: -; clone size: -; CDR3 DNA: TGTGCCAGCAGCTTTTGGAGGGTAGCCAAAAACATTCAGTACTTC; CDR3 protein: CASSFWRVAKNIQYF
V gene: TRBV2; J gene: TRBJ1-4; D gene: -; clone size: few; CDR3 DNA: TGTGCCAGCAGTGAAGCCGGGGAGCGGTATGAAAAACTGTTTTTT; CDR3 protein: CASSEAGERYEKLFF
V gene: TRBV7-9; J gene: TRBJ2-1; D gene: -; clone size: -; CDR3 DNA: TGTGCCAGCAGCTTGCTGACGGGGGATGAGCAGTTCTTC; CDR3 protein: CASSLLTGDEQFF
V gene: TRBV4-3; J gene: TRBJ1-2; D gene: -; clone size: -; CDR3 DNA: TGCGCCAGCAGCCAAGATCCAACTAACTATGGCTACACCTTC; CDR3 protein: CASSQDPTNYGYTF
V gene: TRBV20-1; J gene: TRBJ2-3; D gene: -; clone size: -; CDR3 DNA: TGCAGTGCCCCCCAGCAGGCCCCCCAGTATTTT; CDR3 protein: CSAPQQAPQYF
V gene: TRBV9; J gene: TRBJ1-2; D gene: TRBD1; clone size: -; CDR3 DNA: TGTGCCAGCAGCGTAGCCCCGGACAGGGAGGGGGGTAACTATGGCTACACCTTC; CDR3 protein: CASSVAPDREGGNYGYTF